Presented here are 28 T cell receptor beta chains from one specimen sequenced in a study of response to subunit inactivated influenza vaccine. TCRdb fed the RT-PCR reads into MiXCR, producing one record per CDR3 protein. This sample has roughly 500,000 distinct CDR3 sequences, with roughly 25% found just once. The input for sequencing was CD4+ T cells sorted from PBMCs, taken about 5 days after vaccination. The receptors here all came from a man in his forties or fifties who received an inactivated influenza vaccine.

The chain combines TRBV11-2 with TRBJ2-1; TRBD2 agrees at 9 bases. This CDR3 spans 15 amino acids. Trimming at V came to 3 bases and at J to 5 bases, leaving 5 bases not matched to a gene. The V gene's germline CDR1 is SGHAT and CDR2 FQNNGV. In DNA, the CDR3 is TGTGCCAGCAGCTTCCGACTAGCGGAAAACAATGAGCAGTTCTTC. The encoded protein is CASSFRLAENNEQFF.

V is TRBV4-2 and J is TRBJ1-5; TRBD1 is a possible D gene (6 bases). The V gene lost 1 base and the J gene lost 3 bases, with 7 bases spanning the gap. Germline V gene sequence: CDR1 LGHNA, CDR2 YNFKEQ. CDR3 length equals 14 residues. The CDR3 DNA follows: TGTGCCAGCAGCCAAGGGGACAACAATCAGCCCCAGCATTTT. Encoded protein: CASSQGDNNQPQHF.

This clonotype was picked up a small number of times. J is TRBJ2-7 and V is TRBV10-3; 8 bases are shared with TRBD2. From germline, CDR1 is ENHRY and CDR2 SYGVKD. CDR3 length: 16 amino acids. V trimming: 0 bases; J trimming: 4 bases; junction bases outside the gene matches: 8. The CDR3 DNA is TGTGCCATCAGTGAGTCTCGGGGGGGCAGGCTTTACGAGCAGTACTTC. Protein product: CAISESRGGRLYEQYF.

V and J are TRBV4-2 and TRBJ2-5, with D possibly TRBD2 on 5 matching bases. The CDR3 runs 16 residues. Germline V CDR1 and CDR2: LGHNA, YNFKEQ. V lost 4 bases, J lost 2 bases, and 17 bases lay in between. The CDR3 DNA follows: TGTGCCAGCAGCCCCCACCCGATAGCGAAACAAGAGACCCAGTACTTC. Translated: CASSPHPIAKQETQYF.

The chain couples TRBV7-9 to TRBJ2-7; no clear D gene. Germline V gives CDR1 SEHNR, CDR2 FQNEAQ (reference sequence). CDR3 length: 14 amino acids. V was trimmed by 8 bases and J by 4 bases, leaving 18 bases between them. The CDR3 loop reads CASAFPPPTYEQYF. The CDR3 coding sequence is TGTGCCAGCGCGTTTCCCCCCCCAACTTACGAGCAGTACTTC.

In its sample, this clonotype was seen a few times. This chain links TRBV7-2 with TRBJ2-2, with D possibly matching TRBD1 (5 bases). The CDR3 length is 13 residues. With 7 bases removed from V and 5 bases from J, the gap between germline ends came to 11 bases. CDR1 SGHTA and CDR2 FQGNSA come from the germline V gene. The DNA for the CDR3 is TGTGCCAGCACTAATGACAGAACCGGGGAGCTGTTTTTT. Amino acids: CASTNDRTGELFF.

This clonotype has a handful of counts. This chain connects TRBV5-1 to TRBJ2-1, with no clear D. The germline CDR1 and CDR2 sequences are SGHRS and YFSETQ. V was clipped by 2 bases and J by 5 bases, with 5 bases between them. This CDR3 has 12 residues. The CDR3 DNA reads TGCGCCAGCAGCTTTTCGCACAATGAGCAGTTCTTC. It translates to CASSFSHNEQFF. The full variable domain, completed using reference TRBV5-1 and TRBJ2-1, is KAGVTQTPRYLIKTRGQQVTLSCSPISGHRSVSWYQQTPGQGLQFLFEYFSETQRNKGNFPGRFSGRQFSNSRSEMNVSTLELGDSALYLCASSFSHNEQFFGPGTRLTVL.

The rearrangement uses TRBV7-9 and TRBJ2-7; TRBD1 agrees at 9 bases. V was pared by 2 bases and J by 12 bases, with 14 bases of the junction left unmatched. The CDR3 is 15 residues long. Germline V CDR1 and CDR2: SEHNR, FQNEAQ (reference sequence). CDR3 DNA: TGTGCCAGCAGCTTAAATTCGGGGACAGGGCGAGCGTTGTACTTC. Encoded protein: CASSLNSGTGRALYF.

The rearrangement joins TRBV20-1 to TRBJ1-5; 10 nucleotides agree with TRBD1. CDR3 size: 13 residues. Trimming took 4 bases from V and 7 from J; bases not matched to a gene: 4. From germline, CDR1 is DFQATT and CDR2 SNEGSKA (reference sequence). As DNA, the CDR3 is TGCAGTGCTACGGGACAGGGGAAACAGCCCCAGCATTTT. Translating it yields CSATGQGKQPQHF.

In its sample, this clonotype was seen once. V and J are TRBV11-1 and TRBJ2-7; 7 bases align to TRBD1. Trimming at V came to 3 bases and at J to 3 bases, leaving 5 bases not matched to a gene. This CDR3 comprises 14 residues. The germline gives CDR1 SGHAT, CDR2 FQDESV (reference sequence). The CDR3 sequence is CASSFYRTGYEQYF. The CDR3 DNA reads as TGTGCCAGCAGCTTCTATAGGACAGGCTACGAGCAGTACTTC.

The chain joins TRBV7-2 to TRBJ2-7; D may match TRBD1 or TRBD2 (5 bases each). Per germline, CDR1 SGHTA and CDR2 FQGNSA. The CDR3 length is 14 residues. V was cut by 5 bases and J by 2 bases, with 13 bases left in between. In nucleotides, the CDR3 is TGTGCCAGCAGCCGACATGTGGGGGCCTACGAGCAGTACTTC. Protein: CASSRHVGAYEQYF. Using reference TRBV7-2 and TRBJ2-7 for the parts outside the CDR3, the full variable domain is GAGVSQSPSNKVTEKGKDVELRCDPISGHTALYWYRQSLGQGLEFLIYFQGNSAPDKSGLPSDRFSAERTGGSVSTLTIQRTQQEDSAVYLCASSRHVGAYEQYFGPGTRLTVT.

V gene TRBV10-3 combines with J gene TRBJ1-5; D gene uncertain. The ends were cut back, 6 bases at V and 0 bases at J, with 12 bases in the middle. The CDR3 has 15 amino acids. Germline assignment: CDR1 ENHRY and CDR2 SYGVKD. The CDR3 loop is CAIRPLPYSNQPQHF. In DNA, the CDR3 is TGTGCCATCAGACCTCTACCGTATAGCAATCAGCCCCAGCATTTT.

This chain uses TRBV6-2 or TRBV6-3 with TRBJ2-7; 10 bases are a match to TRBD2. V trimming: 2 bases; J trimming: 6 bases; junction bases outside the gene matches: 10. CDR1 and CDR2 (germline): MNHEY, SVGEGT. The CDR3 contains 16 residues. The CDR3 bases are TGTGCCAGCAGTTACCTGCTAGCGGGAGTTTATCGCGAGCAGTACTTC. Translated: CASSYLLAGVYREQYF.

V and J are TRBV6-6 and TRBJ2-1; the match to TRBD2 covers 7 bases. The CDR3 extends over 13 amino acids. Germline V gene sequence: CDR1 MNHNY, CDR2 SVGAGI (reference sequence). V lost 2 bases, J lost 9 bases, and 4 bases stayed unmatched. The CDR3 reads CASSYRGGTEQFF. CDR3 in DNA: TGTGCCAGCAGTTACCGCGGGGGTACTGAGCAGTTCTTC.

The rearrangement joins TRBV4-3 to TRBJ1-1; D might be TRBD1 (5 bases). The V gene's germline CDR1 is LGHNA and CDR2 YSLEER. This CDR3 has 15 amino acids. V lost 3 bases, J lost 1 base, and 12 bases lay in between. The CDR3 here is CASSQKQASNTEAFF. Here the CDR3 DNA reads TGCGCCAGCAGCCAGAAACAGGCGTCGAACACTGAAGCTTTCTTT.

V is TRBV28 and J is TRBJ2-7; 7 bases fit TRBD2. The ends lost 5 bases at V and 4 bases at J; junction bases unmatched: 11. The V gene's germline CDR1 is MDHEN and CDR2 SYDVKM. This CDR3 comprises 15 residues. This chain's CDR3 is CASSPKAGPFYEQYF. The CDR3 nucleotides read TGTGCCAGCAGTCCAAAAGCGGGACCCTTTTACGAGCAGTACTTC.

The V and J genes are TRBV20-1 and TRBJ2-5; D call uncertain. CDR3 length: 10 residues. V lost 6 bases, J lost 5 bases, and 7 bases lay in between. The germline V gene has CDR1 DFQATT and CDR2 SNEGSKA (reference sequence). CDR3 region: CSANWETQYF. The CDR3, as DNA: TGCAGTGCCAATTGGGAGACCCAGTACTTC.

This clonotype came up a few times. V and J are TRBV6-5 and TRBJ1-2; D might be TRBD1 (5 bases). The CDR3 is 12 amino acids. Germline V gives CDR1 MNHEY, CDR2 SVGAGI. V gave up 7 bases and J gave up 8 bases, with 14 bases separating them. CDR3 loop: CASKVGAEGYTF. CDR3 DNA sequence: TGTGCCAGCAAGGTTGGGGCCGAAGGCTACACCTTC.

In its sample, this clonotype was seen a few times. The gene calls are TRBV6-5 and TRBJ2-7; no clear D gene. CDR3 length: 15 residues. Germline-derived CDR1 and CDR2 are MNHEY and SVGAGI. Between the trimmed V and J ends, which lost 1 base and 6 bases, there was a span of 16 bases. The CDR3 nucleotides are TGTGCCAGCAGTTACTACTCGCCCCAAGGCAGCGAGCAGTACTTC. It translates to CASSYYSPQGSEQYF.

CDR3: CSVERAGEQYF. In DNA form, the CDR3 reads TGCAGCGTTGAAAGGGCTGGCGAGCAGTACTTC. V usage is TRBV29-1 and J usage is TRBJ2-7; no firm D call. V gave up 2 bases and J gave up 6 bases, with 8 bases separating them. The CDR3 runs 11 residues. The germline gives CDR1 SQVTM, CDR2 ANQGSEA.

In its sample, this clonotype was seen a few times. The CDR3 DNA reads TGTGCCAGCAGCCCAAACCCCTGGCAGGGGGCAGCCTACGAGCAGTACTTC. The encoded protein is CASSPNPWQGAAYEQYF. This chain uses TRBV13 with TRBJ2-7; 8 positions agree with TRBD1. The CDR3 length is 17 residues. V shed 5 bases and J 2 bases; nucleotides not matched to a gene: 14. In germline, CDR1 is PRHDT, CDR2 FYEKMQ (reference sequence).

The CDR3 DNA is TGTGCCATCAGAGGGACAGGGCGAACAGATACGCAGTATTTT. Protein sequence: CAIRGTGRTDTQYF. The chain has TRBV10-3 and TRBJ2-3; TRBD1 matches 9 bases. In germline, CDR1 is ENHRY, CDR2 SYGVKD. Unmatched junction bases numbered 4, after V lost 6 bases and J lost 3 bases. This CDR3 contains 14 residues.

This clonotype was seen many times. The CDR3 loop is CASSLTPNTIYF. The CDR3 DNA reads as TGTGCCAGCAGCCTCACCCCGAACACCATATATTTT. V usage is TRBV11-2 and J usage is TRBJ1-3; D uncertain. Trimming removed 5 bases at V and 7 bases at J, with 9 bases between. The CDR3 contains 12 residues. The germline gives CDR1 SGHAT, CDR2 FQNNGV.

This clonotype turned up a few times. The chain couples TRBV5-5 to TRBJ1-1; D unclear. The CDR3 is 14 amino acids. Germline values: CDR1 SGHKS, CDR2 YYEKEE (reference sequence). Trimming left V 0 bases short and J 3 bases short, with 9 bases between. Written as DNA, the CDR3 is TGTGCCAGCAGCTTGGAGGCGGGGTACACTGAAGCTTTCTTT. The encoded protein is CASSLEAGYTEAFF.

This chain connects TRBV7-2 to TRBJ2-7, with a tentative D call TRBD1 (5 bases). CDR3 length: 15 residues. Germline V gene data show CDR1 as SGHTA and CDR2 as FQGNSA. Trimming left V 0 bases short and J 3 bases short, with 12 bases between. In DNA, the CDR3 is TGTGCCAGCAGCTTAGCGCAGGGAATGGGCTACGAGCAGTACTTC. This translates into CASSLAQGMGYEQYF.

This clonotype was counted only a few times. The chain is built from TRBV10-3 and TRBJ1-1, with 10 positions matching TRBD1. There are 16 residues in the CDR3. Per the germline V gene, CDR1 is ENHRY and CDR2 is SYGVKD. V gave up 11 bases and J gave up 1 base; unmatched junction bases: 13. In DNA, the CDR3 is TGTGCCGCCCAACCCGGGACAGGGGAGGGGAACACTGAAGCTTTCTTT. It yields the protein CAAQPGTGEGNTEAFF.

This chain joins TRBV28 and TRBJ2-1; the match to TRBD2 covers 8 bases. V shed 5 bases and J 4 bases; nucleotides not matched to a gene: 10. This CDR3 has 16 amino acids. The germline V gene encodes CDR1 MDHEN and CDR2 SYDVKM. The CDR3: CASSGLLAGSYNEQFF. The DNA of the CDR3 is TGTGCCAGCAGTGGTCTCCTAGCGGGTAGTTACAATGAGCAGTTCTTC.

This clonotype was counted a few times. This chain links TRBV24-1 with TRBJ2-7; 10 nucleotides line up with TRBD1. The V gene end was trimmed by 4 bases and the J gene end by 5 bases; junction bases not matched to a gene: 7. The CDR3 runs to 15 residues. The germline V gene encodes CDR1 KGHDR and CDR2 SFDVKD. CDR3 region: CATSEMGQGSDEQYF. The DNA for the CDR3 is TGTGCCACCAGTGAAATGGGACAGGGGAGCGACGAGCAGTACTTC.